This passage covers 20 T cell receptor beta chains from one sample sequenced in a study of blood T cell repertoires in COVID-19. Assay used: immunoSEQ multiplex PCR; TCRdb lists only in-frame clones, some missing. The profile shows about 260,000 clones, 88% of them singletons. Source material: peripheral blood. The receptors were sampled from a woman in her seventies with COVID-19, enrolled during active disease.

There are a few counts of this clone. This rearrangement joins TRBV9 to TRBJ2-7; 9 nucleotides agree with TRBD2. Germline V lookup: CDR1 SGDLS, CDR2 YYNGEE. The ends lost 3 bases at V and 6 bases at J; junction bases unmatched: 7. The CDR3 consists of 14 residues. CDR3 bases: TGTGCCAGCAGCGCGCTCCCTAGCGGGACCGAGCAGTACTTC. Its protein product is CASSALPSGTEQYF.

The chain couples TRBV15 to TRBJ2-5, with D unresolved. The CDR3 length is 13 residues. Trimming cost V 3 bases and J 1 base, with 6 bases left between them. Looked up from germline, CDR1 is LNHNV and CDR2 is YYDKDF (reference sequence). The CDR3 region is CATSRAFQETQYF. The CDR3 DNA follows: TGTGCCACCAGCAGGGCCTTCCAAGAGACCCAGTACTTC.

The gene calls are TRBV6-6 and TRBJ2-5; 7 nucleotides line up with TRBD2. Germline V gene lookup returns CDR1 MNHNY and CDR2 SVGAGI (reference sequence). There are 14 residues in the CDR3. The V and J ends lost 6 bases and 5 bases, in that order; junction bases with no gene match: 9. The CDR3 reads CASRGSGMFETQYF. The CDR3 region has the DNA TGTGCCAGCAGGGGGAGCGGGATGTTTGAGACCCAGTACTTC.

The chain employs TRBV18 and TRBJ2-1; 7 positions agree with TRBD2. Germline-derived CDR1 and CDR2 are KGHSH and LQKENI. The trim removed 3 bases at V and 4 bases at J, leaving 6 bases unmatched. The CDR3 runs to 15 residues. The CDR3 DNA follows: TGTGCCAGCTCACCGTCCAGCGGGACTTACAATGAGCAGTTCTTC. It is translated as CASSPSSGTYNEQFF.

The chain recombines TRBV6-6 with TRBJ2-7, with D tentatively TRBD2 (7 bases). The V gene lost 3 bases and the J gene lost 7 bases, with 19 bases spanning the gap. The CDR3 covers 15 residues. Germline-derived CDR1 and CDR2 are MNHNY and SVGAGI (reference sequence). For the CDR3, the DNA is TGTGCCAGCAGTTATCAAGGGGGAGGGGGTGGAGAGCAGTACTTC. Protein product: CASSYQGGGGGEQYF.

This sequence joins TRBV19 and TRBJ1-4, with D tentatively TRBD1 (6 bases). Germline CDR1 is LNHDA and CDR2 is SQIVND (reference sequence). Trimming shortened V by 5 bases and J by 7 bases, and 14 bases separated the two germline ends. The CDR3 is made up of 14 amino acids. In DNA form, the CDR3 reads TGTGCCAGTAGTGACGGGACATCGCCTGAAAAACTGTTTTTT. It codes for CASSDGTSPEKLFF.

The CDR3 coding sequence is TGTGCCAGCAGCTTTGGGGAGTTCACTGAAGCTTTCTTT. This translates into CASSFGEFTEAFF. This chain links TRBV11-2 with TRBJ1-1; D unresolved. The CDR3 contains 13 residues. Germline CDR1 reads SGHAT; CDR2 reads FQNNGV. Trimming took off 3 bases at V and 4 bases at J, with 9 bases between the two ends.

The V call is TRBV5-1, the J call TRBJ2-2; no definite D call. The ends were cut back, 0 bases at V and 9 bases at J, with 6 bases in the middle. The CDR3 runs 12 residues. Germline V gives CDR1 SGHRS, CDR2 YFSETQ. The CDR3 DNA is TGCGCCAGCAGCTTGGGACTCCGGGAGCTGTTTTTT. Protein sequence: CASSLGLRELFF.

This clone came up a few times. This chain links TRBV30 with TRBJ1-6; 9 bases are a match to TRBD1. Trimming cost V 6 bases and J 9 bases; bases outside gene matches: 9. Germline values: CDR1 GTSNPN, CDR2 SVGIG (reference sequence). The CDR3 consists of 14 residues. The CDR3: CACRDRAIGSPLHF. CDR3 coding DNA: TGTGCCTGCCGGGACAGGGCCATAGGTTCACCCCTCCACTTT.

V usage is TRBV28 and J usage is TRBJ2-7; D remains ambiguous. The CDR3 consists of 14 residues. Trimming left V 7 bases short and J 3 bases short, with 16 bases between. Germline V gene data show CDR1 as MDHEN and CDR2 as SYDVKM. Here the CDR3 DNA reads TGTGCCAGCACCGCGGCCCAGAATCACTACGAGCAGTACTTC. It translates to CASTAAQNHYEQYF.

V usage is TRBV6-6 and J usage is TRBJ1-5; D might be TRBD1 (5 bases). The CDR3 is made up of 14 amino acids. Trimming removed 11 bases at V and 6 bases at J, with 20 bases between. CDR1 and CDR2 from the germline V gene are MNHNY and SVGAGI (reference sequence). CDR3 sequence reads: CAGGWVPGRQPQHF. The CDR3, as DNA: TGTGCCGGGGGGTGGGTTCCAGGGCGTCAGCCCCAGCATTTT.

In this sample, this clone turned up once. The chain combines TRBV11-3 with TRBJ2-7; no firm D call. CDR3 size: 12 residues. Per germline, CDR1 SGHNT and CDR2 YENEEA. V was trimmed by 4 bases and J by 2 bases, leaving 6 bases between them. CDR3 sequence: CASSSTTYEQYF. DNA of the CDR3: TGTGCCAGCAGCTCTACTACCTACGAGCAGTACTTC.

This clone occurred a few times. The CDR3 spells CASLLGASKAFF. The CDR3 DNA sequence: TGTGCCAGTTTACTCGGAGCTTCCAAAGCTTTCTTT. This chain uses TRBV12-3 or TRBV12-4 with TRBJ1-1; no reliable D call. The CDR3 consists of 12 residues. Trimming took off 9 bases at V and 9 bases at J, with 17 bases between the two ends.

This chain uses TRBV7-2 with TRBJ1-3, with D tentatively TRBD1 (6 bases). This CDR3 is built from 16 residues. In germline, CDR1 is SGHTA, CDR2 FQGNSA. Trimming took 5 bases from V and 1 from J, leaving 15 bases between them. The CDR3 sequence is CASSPIGQSSGNTIYF. The CDR3 region has the DNA TGTGCCAGCAGCCCAATTGGACAGTCGTCTGGAAACACCATATATTTT. Drawing the rest from reference TRBV7-2 and TRBJ1-3, the complete variable domain is GAGVSQSPSNKVTEKGKDVELRCDPISGHTALYWYRQSLGQGLEFLIYFQGNSAPDKSGLPSDRFSAERTGGSVSTLTIQRTQQEDSAVYLCASSPIGQSSGNTIYFGEGSWLTVV.

This clone has more than one count but fewer than ten. This chain links TRBV19 with TRBJ2-2, with D unresolved. Germline values: CDR1 LNHDA, CDR2 SQIVND (reference sequence). Trimming cost V 7 bases and J 2 bases, with 11 bases left between them. This CDR3 contains 14 residues. The CDR3 region is CASTGRKNTGELFF. The CDR3 nucleotides read TGTGCCAGTACAGGCAGGAAAAACACCGGGGAGCTGTTTTTT.

This chain joins TRBV7-9 and TRBJ1-3; 9 bases line up with TRBD1. The CDR3 is made up of 18 amino acids. The V gene end was trimmed by 5 bases and the J gene end by 4 bases; junction bases not matched to a gene: 15. Germline CDR1 reads SEHNR; CDR2 reads FQNEAQ (reference sequence). CDR3 protein: CASSPGTGYSSGGNTIYF. The CDR3 region has the DNA TGTGCCAGCAGCCCCGGGACAGGGTATTCCTCGGGAGGAAACACCATATATTTT.

The chain links TRBV19 to TRBJ1-1; 8 bases agree with TRBD1. Germline assignment: CDR1 LNHDA and CDR2 SQIVND (reference sequence). The CDR3 consists of 14 residues. V was clipped by 4 bases and J by 0 bases; unmatched bases: 1. The CDR3 nucleotides read TGTGCCAGTAGTAGGGACAGGATGAACACTGAAGCTTTCTTT. Encoded protein: CASSRDRMNTEAFF.

This clone was found once. The chain couples TRBV19 to TRBJ1-5; TRBD1 is a possible D gene (6 bases). Trimming left V 3 bases short and J 7 bases short, with 16 bases between. Germline assignment: CDR1 LNHDA and CDR2 SQIVND (reference sequence). The length of the CDR3 is 15 residues. The CDR3 protein is CASSILSRGAQPQHF. CDR3 nucleotide sequence: TGTGCCAGTAGTATCTTGTCCAGGGGTGCCCAGCCCCAGCATTTT.

V usage is TRBV11-2 and J usage is TRBJ1-1; the D gene is possibly TRBD1 (5 bases). Trimming left V 5 bases short and J 1 base short, with 11 bases between. Per the germline V gene, CDR1 is SGHAT and CDR2 is FQNNGV. The length of the CDR3 is 14 residues. CDR3 in DNA: TGTGCCAGCAGCCCACCCGGGGGGAACACTGAAGCTTTCTTT. It encodes CASSPPGGNTEAFF.

The table lists this clone with a count of one. The J gene is TRBJ1-6, the V gene TRBV6-2 or TRBV6-3; D gene unclear. This CDR3 comprises 15 residues. Trimming cost V 5 bases and J 7 bases, with 15 bases left between them. Germline V CDR1 and CDR2: MNHEY, SVGEGT. DNA for the CDR3: TGTGCCAGCAGTCCGCGGTCAGACCCGAATTCACCCCTCCACTTT. Translated: CASSPRSDPNSPLHF.